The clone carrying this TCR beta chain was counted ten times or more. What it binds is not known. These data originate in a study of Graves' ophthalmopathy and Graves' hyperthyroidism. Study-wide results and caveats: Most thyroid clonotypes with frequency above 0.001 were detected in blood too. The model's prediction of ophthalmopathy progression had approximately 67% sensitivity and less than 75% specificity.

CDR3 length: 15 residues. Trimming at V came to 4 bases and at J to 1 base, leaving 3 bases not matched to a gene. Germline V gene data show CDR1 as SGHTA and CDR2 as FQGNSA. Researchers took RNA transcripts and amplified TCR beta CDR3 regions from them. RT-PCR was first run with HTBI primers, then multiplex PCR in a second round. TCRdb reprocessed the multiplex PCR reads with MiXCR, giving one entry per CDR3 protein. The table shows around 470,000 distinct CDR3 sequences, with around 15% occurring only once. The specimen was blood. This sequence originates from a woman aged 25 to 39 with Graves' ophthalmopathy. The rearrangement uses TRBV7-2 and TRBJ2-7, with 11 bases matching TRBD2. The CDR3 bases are TGTGCCAGCAGCTCTAGCGGGAGGAGGTCCTACGAGCAGTACTTC. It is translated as CASSSSGRRSYEQYF.